The 14 T cell receptor beta chains below come from one sample, sequenced in a study of blood T cells in healthy people across ages (dated by TCRdb to the mid-2010s). The library was prepared using 5' RACE. Data came from an Illumina HiSeq 2500. A second PCR of 7 to 11 cycles was performed with a sample-barcoded 5' primer and a J-beta primer mix. Through fastp at Q25 and MiXCR, TCRdb rebuilt clones from the public reads, retaining in-frame beta chains. CDR3 protein duplicates are merged, each entry listing the most common genes and DNA. Within this sample are over a million distinct CDR3 sequences, with approximately 42% of them counted one time only. Roughly 7.9% of the sample belongs to the ten largest clones. What was sequenced was blood. All receptors derive from a young woman in good health.

The chain links TRBV6-1 to TRBJ2-3; D remains unclear. The V end was cut by 5 bases, the J end by 5 bases, with 11 bases between. The CDR3 length is 13 residues. Germline CDR1 and CDR2: MNHNS and SASEGT. CDR3 sequence: CASSTGRLDTQYF. CDR3 nucleotide sequence: TGTGCCAGCAGTACCGGTCGTCTAGATACGCAGTATTTT.

This sequence joins TRBV27 and TRBJ2-1; 7 nucleotides align to TRBD2. CDR3 length equals 14 residues. The germline V gene has CDR1 MNHEY and CDR2 SMNVEV (reference sequence). V shed 3 bases, J shed 6 bases, and the junction held 5 bases outside the gene matches. CDR3 amino acids: CASSLGGRINEQFF. In nucleotides, the CDR3 is TGTGCCAGCAGTTTGGGGGGGAGAATCAATGAGCAGTTCTTC.

This clonotype was seen more than once but under ten times. V gene TRBV5-1 combines with J gene TRBJ2-2; D not resolved. This CDR3 spans 16 amino acids. Germline values: CDR1 SGHRS, CDR2 YFSETQ. With 2 bases removed from V and 4 bases from J, the gap between germline ends came to 15 bases. The CDR3 is CASSFGDPQRTGELFF. CDR3 nucleotide sequence: TGCGCCAGCAGCTTTGGAGACCCTCAGCGCACCGGGGAGCTGTTTTTT.

The chain links TRBV20-1 to TRBJ2-2; TRBD2 is a possible D gene (5 bases). The CDR3 spans 14 residues. The germline V gene encodes CDR1 DFQATT and CDR2 SNEGSKA (reference sequence). V was shortened by 3 bases and J by 5 bases, with 13 bases between the two germline ends. CDR3 coding DNA: TGCAGTGCTAGCATGGACTGGGAGACCGGGGAGCTGTTTTTT. Its translation is CSASMDWETGELFF.

This chain joins TRBV7-9 and TRBJ2-7; the match to TRBD2 covers 10 bases. J gave up 0 bases and V 5 bases, and 13 bases lay outside the gene matches. CDR1 and CDR2 (germline): SEHNR, FQNEAQ (reference sequence). There are 18 residues in the CDR3. CDR3 DNA sequence: TGTGCCAGCAGCCCCAAAGGGGCTAGCGGGAGAAGCTCCTACGAGCAGTACTTC. Amino acids: CASSPKGASGRSSYEQYF.

The rearrangement links TRBV5-5 to TRBJ1-2, with TRBD1 as a possible D gene (5 bases). V lost 0 bases to trimming and J lost 5 bases, with 14 bases between them. This CDR3 spans 15 amino acids. Germline loops: CDR1 SGHKS, CDR2 YYEKEE (reference sequence). The CDR3: CASSLAGLGTYGYTF. The DNA for the CDR3 is TGTGCCAGCAGCTTGGCCGGGTTAGGGACTTATGGCTACACCTTC.

This clonotype came up a few times. The chain recombines TRBV12-3 or TRBV12-4 with TRBJ2-5; 8 bases are a match to TRBD2. V trimming: 7 bases; J trimming: 11 bases; junction bases outside the gene matches: 15. The CDR3 has 14 amino acids. This CDR3 is CASTLGLVINEQYF. CDR3 bases: TGTGCCAGCACCTTGGGACTAGTCATCAATGAGCAGTACTTC.

The chain employs TRBV7-8 and TRBJ2-1; no firm D call. Germline V CDR1 and CDR2: SGHVS, FQNEAQ. This CDR3 region has 14 residues. V gave up 5 bases and J gave up 3 bases, with 11 bases separating them. The CDR3 reads CASSKEPYYNEQFF. CDR3 nucleotides: TGTGCCAGCAGCAAAGAGCCCTACTACAATGAGCAGTTCTTC.

This clonotype was seen a single time. The chain carries TRBV7-9 and TRBJ2-3; 9 bases map to TRBD2. Germline values: CDR1 SEHNR, CDR2 FQNEAQ (reference sequence). The CDR3 totals 17 residues. The ends lost 4 bases at V and 6 bases at J; junction bases unmatched: 14. The DNA for the CDR3 is TGTGCCAGCAGCTCCTATGAGCGGGAGGATTCGTGGGATACGCAGTATTTT. This gives the protein CASSSYEREDSWDTQYF.

This clonotype was recorded a few times. CDR3 in amino acids: CASSLLGGEPYEQYF. Here the CDR3 DNA reads TGTGCCAGCAGCTTATTGGGGGGAGAGCCCTACGAGCAGTACTTC. The V call is TRBV7-2, the J call TRBJ2-7; weak D call: TRBD2 (6 bases). V lost 2 bases and J lost 2, with 13 bases in between. Germline assignment: CDR1 SGHTA and CDR2 FQGNSA. CDR3 length: 15 amino acids.

In this sample, this clonotype turned up many times. The CDR3 bases are TGTGCCAGCAGTGAAGTTGCACAGTCTGAAGCTTTCTTT. This translates into CASSEVAQSEAFF. The chain couples TRBV6-1 to TRBJ1-1; D unresolved. CDR3 length: 13 amino acids. The V gene lost 1 base and the J gene lost 6 bases, with 9 bases spanning the gap. Germline V gene sequence: CDR1 MNHNS, CDR2 SASEGT.

The V call is TRBV21-1, the J call TRBJ2-7; the tabulated D call, TRBD1, remains unverified against the DNA. TRBV21-1 is flagged as a pseudogene. The CDR3 loop spans 16 amino acids. In DNA, the CDR3 is TGTGCCAGCAGCAAAAGGGGGCGGGCCAGGTCCTACGAGCAGTACTTC. It yields the protein CASSKRGRARSYEQYF.

Of note for this clonotype: With a much larger clone just one base away, this may be a read error. The chain carries TRBV5-6 and TRBJ2-3, with 7 bases aligning to TRBD1. With V trimmed by 4 bases and J by 1 base, 6 bases remained unmatched. From germline, CDR1 is SGHDT and CDR2 YYEEEE. The CDR3 is 15 amino acids. The CDR3 reads CASSPTGLGTDTQYF. CDR3 bases: TGTGCCAGCAGCCCGACAGGGTTGGGCACAGATACGCAGTATTTT.

The CDR3 loop reads CASSQRYRARNEKLFF. Here the CDR3 DNA reads TGTGCCAGCAGCCAACGATACAGGGCACGAAATGAAAAACTGTTTTTT. This chain joins TRBV3-1 and TRBJ1-4; possibly TRBD1 for D (6 bases). Germline CDR1 is LGHDT and CDR2 is YNNKEL (reference sequence). This CDR3 has 16 amino acids. Trimming took off 2 bases at V and 5 bases at J, with 15 bases between the two ends.